This entry lists 14 T cell receptor beta chains sequenced from one sample in a study of T-cell reconstitution after alpha-beta-depleted transplantation in children. Construction of the TCRbeta library involved unique molecular identifiers. TCRdb processed the PCR reads anew with MiXCR; each CDR3 protein has one entry. Of 500,000 to 650,000 distinct CDR3 sequences in the sample, over 10% were seen once. The specimen comprised PBMCs, mostly from graft donor cells, sampled 360 days after TCRalphabeta/CD19-depleted stem cell transplant. The receptors were gathered from a male patient younger than 18 who had a stem cell transplant for acute myeloid leukemia, so the T cells may come from the graft donor.

This clonotype was seen only a few times. The chain recombines TRBV5-8 with TRBJ2-5; D is perhaps TRBD1 (6 bases). The CDR3 consists of 14 residues. CDR1 and CDR2 from the germline V gene are SGHTS and YDEGEE. V dropped 2 bases and J dropped 5 bases, with 13 bases sitting between them. In nucleotides, the CDR3 is TGTGCCAGCAGCTTACAGGGTCTGGGGGAGACCCAGTACTTC. Protein sequence: CASSLQGLGETQYF. Full variable domain (remainder filled in from reference TRBV5-8 and TRBJ2-5): EAGVTQSPTHLIKTRGQQATLRCSPISGHTSVYWYQQALGLGLQFLLWYDEGEERNRGNFPPRFSGRQFPNYSSELNVNALELEDSALYLCASSLQGLGETQYFGPGTRLLVL.

The chain joins TRBV6-2 or TRBV6-3 to TRBJ2-4; no clear D. With 5 bases removed from V and 8 bases from J, the gap between germline ends came to 10 bases. In germline, CDR1 is MNHEY, CDR2 SVGEGT. The CDR3 is 12 amino acids. This CDR3 is CASSHTRDIQYF. Written as DNA, the CDR3 is TGTGCCAGCAGTCATACAAGAGACATTCAGTACTTC.

This clonotype was detected a few times. This CDR3 is CASSYGTGGDLNTEAFF. For the CDR3, the DNA is TGTGCCAGCAGCTACGGGACAGGGGGCGACTTGAACACTGAAGCTTTCTTT. The V call is TRBV7-9, the J call TRBJ1-1; 12 positions agree with TRBD1. The length of the CDR3 is 17 residues. CDR1 and CDR2 from the germline V gene are SEHNR and FQNEAQ (reference sequence). V shed 4 bases and J 0 bases; nucleotides not matched to a gene: 6.

The chain recombines TRBV6-2 or TRBV6-3 with TRBJ2-1; D call uncertain. The germline CDR1 and CDR2 sequences are MNHEY and SVGEGT. The CDR3 has 15 residues. V dropped 11 bases and J dropped 2 bases, with 19 bases sitting between them. The DNA for the CDR3 is TGTGCCCTTCCAGGCGTGATTGAGCCCTACAATGAGCAGTTCTTC. It is translated as CALPGVIEPYNEQFF.

This clonotype showed up just a few times. This chain links TRBV20-1 with TRBJ1-3, with D perhaps matching TRBD1 (6 bases). The V gene's germline CDR1 is DFQATT and CDR2 SNEGSKA (reference sequence). V was clipped by 1 base and J by 4 bases, with 11 bases between them. CDR3 length equals 14 residues. The CDR3 protein is CSARGAGTGNTIYF. The CDR3 nucleotides read TGCAGTGCTAGAGGGGCGGGGACAGGAAACACCATATATTTT.

The sample holds a few counts of this clonotype. V is TRBV3-1 and J is TRBJ2-2, with TRBD1 identical over 10 bases. J was trimmed by 4 bases and V by 3 bases; bases with no gene match: 5. The CDR3 length is 16 residues. From germline, CDR1 is LGHDT and CDR2 YNNKEL (reference sequence). CDR3 loop: CASSQGQGLFTGELFF. The CDR3, as DNA: TGTGCCAGCAGCCAGGGACAGGGGTTATTCACCGGGGAGCTGTTTTTT. The complete variable domain, with remaining parts taken from reference TRBV3-1 and TRBJ2-2, reads DTAVSQTPKYLVTQMGNDKSIKCEQNLGHDTMYWYKQDSKKFLKIMFSYNNKELIINETVPNRFSPKSPDKAHLNLHINSLELGDSAVYFCASSQGQGLFTGELFFGEGSRLTVL.

This clonotype was detected a few times. The gene calls are TRBV13 and TRBJ2-1, with D perhaps being TRBD1 or TRBD2 (5 bases each). The CDR3 consists of 11 residues. CDR1 is PRHDT and CDR2 is FYEKMQ in the germline V gene (reference sequence). V shed 7 bases and J shed 8 bases, with 9 bases lying between them. DNA of the CDR3: TGTGCCAGCACCTCGGGACATGAGCAGTTCTTC. It codes for CASTSGHEQFF.

This sequence joins TRBV3-1 and TRBJ2-7, with D possibly matching TRBD1 (6 bases). This CDR3 has 15 amino acids. Germline loops: CDR1 LGHDT, CDR2 YNNKEL (reference sequence). Trimming shortened V by 4 bases and J by 4 bases, and 17 bases separated the two germline ends. The CDR3 DNA reads as TGTGCCAGCAGCCCCCCAACAGGGATCATGTACGAGCAGTACTTC. Residues: CASSPPTGIMYEQYF.

The chain has TRBV28 and TRBJ2-2, with TRBD1 matching 10 bases. The CDR3 spans 19 residues. Germline lookup yields CDR1 MDHEN and CDR2 SYDVKM. With V trimmed by 7 bases and J by 0 bases, 14 bases remained unmatched. The chain's CDR3 is CASTEVPGQGSANTGELFF. The DNA of the CDR3 is TGTGCCAGCACCGAGGTCCCGGGACAGGGGTCGGCGAACACCGGGGAGCTGTTTTTT.

This clonotype was observed a handful of times. The chain has TRBV7-6 and TRBJ2-5; 8 nucleotides agree with TRBD2. CDR1 SGHVS and CDR2 FNYEAQ come from the germline V gene. The CDR3 runs to 17 residues. The J segment lost 0 bases and the V segment lost 4 bases, leaving 10 bases of the junction unmatched. The CDR3 loop is CASSSRRASGHQETQYF. The CDR3 DNA reads TGTGCCAGCAGCTCCCGCCGGGCTAGCGGGCACCAAGAGACCCAGTACTTC. Full variable domain (outside the CDR3, taken from reference TRBV7-6 and TRBJ2-5): GAGVSQSPRYKVTKRGQDVALRCDPISGHVSLYWYRQALGQGPEFLTYFNYEAQQDKSGLPNDRFSAERPEGSISTLTIQRTEQRDSAMYRCASSSRRASGHQETQYFGPGTRLLVL.

The chain is built from TRBV7-2 and TRBJ2-7, with a tentative D call TRBD1 (5 bases). Germline V lookup: CDR1 SGHTA, CDR2 FQGNSA. V lost 3 bases and J lost 6, with 15 bases in between. The CDR3 spans 14 residues. CDR3 sequence (DNA): TGTGCCAGCAGCTTCCAGGGAACCCTTGGCGAGCAGTACTTC. Its translation: CASSFQGTLGEQYF.

This clonotype was seen a handful of times. The V and J genes are TRBV24-1 and TRBJ2-5; D remains unclear. This CDR3 contains 13 residues. Trimming cost V 5 bases and J 2 bases, with 8 bases left between them. Germline-derived CDR1 and CDR2 are KGHDR and SFDVKD. The CDR3 DNA reads TGTGCCACCAGTGGTGGCAGACAAGAGACCCAGTACTTC. Translation: CATSGGRQETQYF.

This clonotype was detected ten times or more. This chain joins TRBV10-3 and TRBJ1-1; TRBD1 matches 8 bases. V gave up 7 bases and J gave up 2 bases; unmatched junction bases: 3. CDR3 size: 13 residues. Germline V lookup: CDR1 ENHRY, CDR2 SYGVKD. The CDR3 loop reads CAIMGQVNTEAFF. As DNA, the CDR3 is TGTGCCATCATGGGACAGGTAAACACTGAAGCTTTCTTT.

The chain employs TRBV6-1 and TRBJ1-1; D is possibly TRBD1 (6 bases). Germline CDR1 MNHNS, CDR2 SASEGT. CDR3 size: 13 residues. Trimming shortened V by 7 bases and J by 4 bases, and 13 bases separated the two germline ends. The CDR3 region is CASTQGRLTEAFF. The CDR3 DNA follows: TGTGCCAGCACCCAGGGGAGGCTCACTGAAGCTTTCTTT.